This entry lists 20 T cell receptor beta chains sequenced from one sample in a study of blood T cell repertoires in COVID-19. Data came from immunoSEQ multiplex PCR; TCRdb stores just in-frame clones and leaves some out. Altogether some 100,000 clones are present, approximately 88% being singletons, with the ten largest covering around 6.9%. Source material: peripheral blood. The source is a woman in her fifties or sixties with acute or convalescent COVID-19.

The chain has TRBV9 and TRBJ2-7; 7 bases are a match to TRBD2. With 0 bases clipped from V and 5 bases from J, the junction kept 8 bases outside the gene matches. The CDR3 is 15 residues long. Germline V gene lookup returns CDR1 SGDLS and CDR2 YYNGEE. CDR3 in DNA: TGTGCCAGCAGCGTAGGTGGGAGGGCGATGAACGAGCAGTACTTC. Translating it yields CASSVGGRAMNEQYF.

The chain has TRBV10-2 and TRBJ2-5, with 12 bases fitting TRBD2. Germline CDR1 reads WSHSY; CDR2 reads SAAADI. J lost 5 bases, V lost 6 bases, and 4 bases had no gene match. This CDR3 spans 14 amino acids. This chain's CDR3 is CASRGLAGGETQYF. The CDR3 coding sequence is TGCGCCAGCAGGGGACTAGCGGGTGGGGAGACCCAGTACTTC.

The J gene is TRBJ2-5, the V gene TRBV4-1, with 8 bases fitting TRBD2. Trimming took 0 bases from V and 2 from J; bases not matched to a gene: 5. Germline assignment: CDR1 MGHRA and CDR2 YSYEKL. The CDR3 extends over 16 amino acids. In DNA form, the CDR3 reads TGCGCCAGCAGCCAAGACGGCGGGACTAGGCAAGAGACCCAGTACTTC. It yields the protein CASSQDGGTRQETQYF.

The V call is TRBV6-5, the J call TRBJ2-7, with 9 nucleotides matching TRBD2. CDR1 is MNHEY and CDR2 is SVGAGI in the germline V gene. The V and J ends lost 6 bases and 2 bases, in that order; junction bases with no gene match: 5. The CDR3 runs to 14 residues. CDR3 in amino acids: CASSSSGSPYEQYF. CDR3 nucleotide sequence: TGTGCCAGCAGCAGTAGCGGGAGTCCCTACGAGCAGTACTTC.

The genes are TRBV28 and TRBJ1-4; 8 bases align to TRBD1. The CDR3 length is 15 residues. The V gene end was trimmed by 3 bases and the J gene end by 8 bases; junction bases not matched to a gene: 8. Looked up from germline, CDR1 is MDHEN and CDR2 is SYDVKM. CDR3 bases: TGTGCCAGCAGTTTCCGTTTACCAGGGGGCGAAAAACTGTTTTTT. Its protein product is CASSFRLPGGEKLFF.

V gene TRBV9 combines with J gene TRBJ2-1; D may be TRBD1 (5 bases). The CDR3 consists of 15 residues. The V and J ends lost 0 bases and 9 bases respectively, with 16 bases between them. Germline V gene sequence: CDR1 SGDLS, CDR2 YYNGEE. CDR3 coding DNA: TGTGCCAGCAGCGTAGAATTGGGGCCGACGGGTGAGCAGTTCTTC. Translated, it gives CASSVELGPTGEQFF. Full variable domain (rest looked up from reference TRBV9 and TRBJ2-1): DSGVTQTPKHLITATGQRVTLRCSPRSGDLSVYWYQQSLDQGLQFLIQYYNGEERAKGNILERFSAQQFPDLHSELNLSSLELGDSALYFCASSVELGPTGEQFFGPGTRLTVL.

The gene calls are TRBV5-3 and TRBJ2-5; TRBD1 is a possible D gene (6 bases). TRBV5-3 qualifies as an ORF whose function is uncertain. This CDR3 region has 16 residues. V gave up 10 bases and J gave up 3 bases, with 25 bases separating them. The CDR3 DNA follows: TGTGCCGCCGGATTACTCAGGGGCAGTAGAAAAGAGACCCAGTACTTC. This gives the protein CAAGLLRGSRKETQYF.

Here the CDR3 reads CASNTLPGHSNYGYTF. In DNA, the CDR3 is TGTGCCAGCAATACCCTCCCGGGACATTCTAACTATGGCTACACCTTC. V and J are TRBV28 and TRBJ1-2; tentative D call: TRBD1 (6 bases). The CDR3 totals 16 residues. The germline V gene encodes CDR1 MDHEN and CDR2 SYDVKM. Trimming removed 7 bases at V and 0 bases at J, with 18 bases between.

The V and J genes are TRBV19 and TRBJ1-5; TRBD1 aligns across 9 bases. The J segment lost 3 bases and the V segment lost 5 bases, leaving 5 bases of the junction unmatched. The germline V gene encodes CDR1 LNHDA and CDR2 SQIVND (reference sequence). This CDR3 contains 15 residues. This CDR3 reads CASSAGQGNNQPQHF. Written as DNA, the CDR3 is TGTGCCAGTAGTGCCGGACAGGGGAACAATCAGCCCCAGCATTTT.

This rearrangement joins TRBV14 to TRBJ2-2; D gene unclear. V lost 0 bases to trimming and J lost 6 bases, with 8 bases between them. CDR1 and CDR2 (germline): SGHDN, FVKESK. This CDR3 comprises 14 residues. CDR3 in amino acids: CASSQELVAGELFF. CDR3 nucleotides: TGTGCCAGCAGCCAAGAGTTGGTAGCCGGGGAGCTGTTTTTT. Based on the CDR3 plus reference TRBV14 and TRBJ2-2, the full variable domain is EAGVTQFPSHSVIEKGQTVTLRCDPISGHDNLYWYRRVMGKEIKFLLHFVKESKQDESGMPNNRFLAERTGGTYSTLKVQPAELEDSGVYFCASSQELVAGELFFGEGSRLTVL.

This clone appeared a few times. This chain uses TRBV11-2 with TRBJ1-1, with a tentative D call TRBD1 (6 bases). The CDR3 length is 15 residues. Germline V gene data show CDR1 as SGHAT and CDR2 as FQNNGV. V was cut by 0 bases and J by 6 bases, with 14 bases left in between. Here the CDR3 reads CASSLEGQGTSEAFF. The CDR3 region has the DNA TGTGCCAGCAGCTTAGAAGGGCAGGGGACCTCTGAAGCTTTCTTT.

This chain links TRBV5-4 with TRBJ2-3; TRBD2 matches 14 bases. The CDR3 extends over 17 amino acids. Germline-derived CDR1 and CDR2 are SGHNT and YYREEE (reference sequence). The J segment lost 2 bases and the V segment lost 4 bases, leaving 6 bases of the junction unmatched. CDR3 loop: CASSGPGLAGATDTQYF. DNA for the CDR3: TGTGCCAGCAGCGGACCGGGACTAGCGGGAGCCACAGATACGCAGTATTTT.

This clone was picked up one time. This chain joins TRBV28 and TRBJ2-7; 11 bases are a match to TRBD1. The CDR3 extends over 15 amino acids. CDR1 MDHEN and CDR2 SYDVKM come from the germline V gene. Unmatched junction bases numbered 7, after V lost 5 bases and J lost 4 bases. Here the CDR3 reads CASSGRTGGRYEQYF. In DNA, the CDR3 is TGTGCCAGCAGTGGTCGGACAGGGGGCAGATACGAGCAGTACTTC.

This clone was seen once. The chain joins TRBV29-1 to TRBJ1-1, with a tentative D call TRBD1 (6 bases). Germline-derived CDR1 and CDR2 are SQVTM and ANQGSEA. The V end was cut by 6 bases, the J end by 8 bases, with 10 bases between. This CDR3 has 10 residues. The chain's CDR3 is CSVSDREAFF. The CDR3 bases are TGCAGCGTCAGTGACAGGGAAGCTTTCTTT.

The chain couples TRBV5-6 to TRBJ1-1; 10 nucleotides match TRBD1. The CDR3 covers 16 residues. V was pared by 0 bases and J by 1 base, with 3 bases of the junction left unmatched. Germline V lookup: CDR1 SGHDT, CDR2 YYEEEE. CDR3 nucleotide sequence: TGTGCCAGCAGCTTGGGACAGGGGGCTCGGAACACTGAAGCTTTCTTT. Its protein is CASSLGQGARNTEAFF.

The rearrangement links TRBV7-9 to TRBJ1-2; 7 positions match TRBD1. This CDR3 has 13 amino acids. CDR1 is SEHNR, CDR2 FQNEAQ, per germline (reference sequence). J gave up 6 bases and V 5 bases, and 6 bases lay outside the gene matches. DNA for the CDR3: TGTGCCAGCAGCCGACAGGGTGAAAATGGCTACACCTTC. It codes for CASSRQGENGYTF.

This clone has a handful of counts. V is TRBV19 and J is TRBJ1-4; 8 nucleotides align to TRBD1. CDR3 length: 17 residues. Germline V CDR1 and CDR2: LNHDA, SQIVND (reference sequence). The junction had 8 bases not matched to a gene; V was cut back by 5 bases and J by 0 bases. The CDR3 DNA sequence: TGTGCCAGTAGTCCGGGACAGGCTGATCCAACTAATGAAAAACTGTTTTTT. Its protein product is CASSPGQADPTNEKLFF. The entire variable domain, with the rest obtained from reference TRBV19 and TRBJ1-4, is as follows: DGGITQSPKYLFRKEGQNVTLSCEQNLNHDAMYWYRQDPGQGLRLIYYSQIVNDFQKGDIAEGYSVSREKKESFPLTVTSAQKNPTAFYLCASSPGQADPTNEKLFFGSGTQLSVL.

The chain has TRBV5-8 and TRBJ1-1; a possible D gene is TRBD1 (6 bases). CDR1 and CDR2 from the germline V gene are SGHTS and YDEGEE. The CDR3 length is 14 residues. Trimming left V 1 base short and J 1 base short, with 8 bases between. CDR3: CASSLTGTNTEAFF. The CDR3 DNA is TGTGCCAGCAGCTTGACAGGGACGAACACTGAAGCTTTCTTT.

J is TRBJ2-1 and V is TRBV29-1; 10 positions match TRBD2. The ends lost 6 bases at V and 5 bases at J; junction bases unmatched: 7. Germline lookup yields CDR1 SQVTM and CDR2 ANQGSEA. The CDR3 covers 14 residues. The CDR3 bases are TGCAGCGTCAGGAGGACTAGCGGCAACAATGAGCAGTTCTTC. This codes for CSVRRTSGNNEQFF.

DNA of the CDR3: TGCGCCAGCAGCTTGGGCACGACAGGTGGACTAGCGGGCCAAACCTACAATGAGCAGTTCTTC. This sequence encodes CASSLGTTGGLAGQTYNEQFF. This chain links TRBV5-1 with TRBJ2-1; TRBD2 matches 11 bases. Germline CDR1 SGHRS, CDR2 YFSETQ. The CDR3 totals 21 residues. The ends lost 0 bases at V and 2 bases at J; junction bases unmatched: 16.